The sequence of this TCR beta chain was determined in a study of graft-versus-host responses after intestinal transplantation. Study-wide background: Every recipient had anti-thymocyte globulin induction and roughly 3 years of tacrolimus plus steroids. Overall study findings and caveats: There were GvH clones found in recipient marrow, and some of them appeared first in ileum or blood.

CDR1 is MNHEY, CDR2 SMNVEV, per germline (reference sequence). The CDR3 sequence is 16 residues long. Trimming took 5 bases from V and 0 from J, leaving 16 bases between them. This clone appeared a few times. Antigen: not known. Clones were read by immunoSEQ multiplex PCR, and TCRdb kept only the in-frame ones, dropping some. Here the sample spans roughly 12,000 clones, roughly 84% being singletons. The sample in question was PBMCs, obtained roughly 310 days after intestinal transplant. The sequence derives from a human patient who received an intestinal transplant, so some T cells may come from the graft donor. The chain recombines TRBV27 with TRBJ1-1; possible D gene TRBD1, 5 bases. CDR3 coding DNA: TGTGCCAGCAGTCCGGACGGGGGACGGATGAACACTGAAGCTTTCTTT. Protein product: CASSPDGGRMNTEAFF.